These T cell receptor beta chains were read from a single sample in a study of regulatory T cells in long-lasting Graves disease. Each CDR3 protein gets one entry after TCRdb re-called the multiplex PCR reads with MiXCR. The repertoire includes about 220,000 distinct CDR3 sequences, roughly 19% of them detected once, and approximately 12% sits in the top ten. The data also belong to a second study, concerning T cells in Graves' hyperthyroidism and ophthalmopathy.

The sample consisted of peripheral blood mononuclear cells (PBMCs), taken at new diagnosis, from a patient treated with antithyroid drugs. These receptors all stem from a woman aged 30 to 39 with Graves disease. Each CDR3 is given with its conserved first and last residue. D genes are given only for firm matches. Rows may omit the clone size; those that give it use once, few, many or a size class.

DNA	CDR3	J	size	D	V
TGTGCCAGCAGTCGGCAGATCAACTATGGCTACACCTTC	CASSRQINYGYTF	TRBJ1-2	many	NA	TRBV2
TGCGCCAGCAGCCAAGATTCTAGAACAACTGAAGCTTTCTTT	CASSQDSRTTEAFF	TRBJ1-1	NA	NA	TRBV4-1
TGTGCCAGCAGGGGGGGGCTCGATGGCTACACCTTC	CASRGGLDGYTF	TRBJ1-2	NA	NA	TRBV6-2/TRBV6-3
TGTGCCATCAGTGAGTCCAAGGGAGGGGATGAAAAACTGTTTTTT	CAISESKGGDEKLFF	TRBJ1-4	many	NA	TRBV10-3
TGTGCCAGCAGTTCCGACCTGGGGGGGGGCTCCCGGGGGAAGCAGTACTTC	CASSSDLGGGSRGKQYF	TRBJ2-7	NA	NA	TRBV27
TGTGCCAGCTCACCACCGATTGTGAACACCATATATTTT	CASSPPIVNTIYF	TRBJ1-3	NA	NA	TRBV18
TGTGCCAGCAGCGTAGCTAGGACGAGCTCCTACAATGAGCAGTTCTTC	CASSVARTSSYNEQFF	TRBJ2-1	NA	NA	TRBV9
TGCGCCAGCAGCGGGAGCGGGGGCTCTGGAAACACCATATATTTT	CASSGSGGSGNTIYF	TRBJ1-3	few	NA	TRBV5-1
TGTGCCAGCAGTACAGGCTTTAGAACGCCTAAAGAGACCCAGTACTTC	CASSTGFRTPKETQYF	TRBJ2-5	many	NA	TRBV6-1
TGTGCCAGTGCCGGGACAGGGGGTTCCTACGAGCAGTACTTC	CASAGTGGSYEQYF	TRBJ2-7	many	TRBD1	TRBV2
TGTGCCAGCAGCTTAGAACTCGGGAATTCACCCCTCCACTTT	CASSLELGNSPLHF	TRBJ1-6	many	NA	TRBV7-2
TGTGCCAGTAGTTTGGCGGCGACCATATACAATGAGCAGTTCTTC	CASSLAATIYNEQFF	TRBJ2-1	few	NA	TRBV19
TGTGCCTGGAGTGAGACGGCGGGATCTTTTGGGAGTCAGCCCCAGCATTTT	CAWSETAGSFGSQPQHF	TRBJ1-5	many	NA	TRBV30
TGTGCCAGCAGTTTTAGCGGGGCGGGAAACTATGGCTACACCTTC	CASSFSGAGNYGYTF	TRBJ1-2	many	NA	TRBV12-3/TRBV12-4
TGTGCCAGTAGTTTTGGACAGGGGTTGACAGATACGCAGTATTTT	CASSFGQGLTDTQYF	TRBJ2-3	many	TRBD1	TRBV19
TGTGCCAGTAGTATCTTGGACAGATCCATCAGCAATCAGCCCCAGCATTTT	CASSILDRSISNQPQHF	TRBJ1-5	many	NA	TRBV19
TGCAGCGTCGGAAACAGGGGTCCCAACACTGAAGCTTTCTTT	CSVGNRGPNTEAFF	TRBJ1-1	many	TRBD1	TRBV29-1
TGTGCCAGCAGCCCGCGGGACAGCATCTCTGGGGCCAACGTCCTGACTTTC	CASSPRDSISGANVLTF	TRBJ2-6	many	NA	TRBV9
TGTGCCAGCAGTTCACTAGGCCTGCAAACTGGCAATGAGCAGTTCTTC	CASSSLGLQTGNEQFF	TRBJ2-1	many	NA	TRBV27
TGTGCCAGCAGCGCCGGGACAGGGGGCTATAATTCACCCCTCCACTTT	CASSAGTGGYNSPLHF	TRBJ1-6	many	TRBD1	TRBV6-1
TGTGCCAGCAGCCCCGGGGGATTTTCCTCTGGAAACACCATATATTTT	CASSPGGFSSGNTIYF	TRBJ1-3	NA	NA	TRBV6-1
TGCAGTGCTAGAGATGTCCGGAGGACCTCTGGAAACACCATATATTTT	CSARDVRRTSGNTIYF	TRBJ1-3	many	NA	TRBV20-1
TGTGCCAGCAGCCGAATAAAATCAGCGGGGATGAGCTCCTACGAGCAGTACTTC	CASSRIKSAGMSSYEQYF	TRBJ2-7	few	TRBD2	TRBV5-5
TGTGCCAGCAGTGAAAACGGGGCGGATGAGGTGTGGGGCTACACCTTC	CASSENGADEVWGYTF	TRBJ1-2	many	NA	TRBV6-1
TGTGCCAGCAGTGGTAGCGGGAGCTTTATCCGGGAGCAGTTCTTC	CASSGSGSFIREQFF	TRBJ2-1	few	TRBD2	TRBV6-2/TRBV6-3
TGCGCCAGCAGCTATTACAGGGGGCGGGATGGCTACACCTTC	CASSYYRGRDGYTF	TRBJ1-2	many	TRBD1	TRBV5-1
TGCGCCAGCAGCCAAGCCCCTCCTGGACAGACTATGAACACTGAAGCTTTCTTT	CASSQAPPGQTMNTEAFF	TRBJ1-1	many	NA	TRBV4-1
TGCAGTGCTCCACTGGAGAGCTATGGCTACACCTTC	CSAPLESYGYTF	TRBJ1-2	many	NA	TRBV20-1
TGTGCCAGCCGGCGGAGCACCCATGAGCAGTTCTTC	CASRRSTHEQFF	TRBJ2-1	many	NA	TRBV7-8
TGTGCCAGCAGCTTAGGGAGGGCCCGATTCGAGCAGTTCTTC	CASSLGRARFEQFF	TRBJ2-1	NA	NA	TRBV7-2
TGTGCCAGCAGCTTCAGTCGGACTAGCGGGAGGGCCCTCTACAATGAGCAGTTCTTC	CASSFSRTSGRALYNEQFF	TRBJ2-1	many	TRBD2	TRBV28
TGTGCCAGCAGGGCACAGGGGTGGGCGACCTACGAGCAGTACTTC	CASRAQGWATYEQYF	TRBJ2-7	many	TRBD1	TRBV2
TGTGCCAGCAGATCTAGGGCGGATGCCTACTCTGGGGCCAACGTCCTGACTTTC	CASRSRADAYSGANVLTF	TRBJ2-6	NA	NA	TRBV12-3/TRBV12-4
TGTGCCAGCAGCCCCGGACAGGTGGGAAACTATGGCTACACCTTC	CASSPGQVGNYGYTF	TRBJ1-2	NA	TRBD1	TRBV5-8
TGTGCCAGCAGTTCACACAGGGGGCTCGAGCAGTACTTC	CASSSHRGLEQYF	TRBJ2-7	many	TRBD1	TRBV6-2/TRBV6-3
TGCAGTGCTCCCTCTAGCGGGGTGTCCTACGAGCAGTACTTC	CSAPSSGVSYEQYF	TRBJ2-7	many	TRBD2	TRBV20-1
TGTGCCACCAGTGATAGATGGACAGGGGAGATCTACGAGCAGTACTTC	CATSDRWTGEIYEQYF	TRBJ2-7	many	TRBD1	TRBV24-1
TGTGCCAGCAGTGCAACCGGGACAGTCTATGGCTACACCTTC	CASSATGTVYGYTF	TRBJ1-2	many	TRBD1	TRBV28
TGTGCCAGCAGCCGGACTAGCGGGAGCGCGTACCAAGAGACCCAGTACTTC	CASSRTSGSAYQETQYF	TRBJ2-5	NA	TRBD2	TRBV7-3
TGTGCCAGCAGTACAGGGGTTGGGGAAAAACTGTTTTTT	CASSTGVGEKLFF	TRBJ1-4	NA	TRBD1	TRBV12-3/TRBV12-4
TGCGCCAGCAGACCCGCACCGGGACAGTTGAATTCACCCCTCCACTTT	CASRPAPGQLNSPLHF	TRBJ1-6	NA	TRBD1	TRBV5-1
TGCAGTGCTTCGAGCGGGAGTCGGGAGACCCAGTACTTC	CSASSGSRETQYF	TRBJ2-5	many	TRBD2	TRBV20-1
TGCGCCAGCAGCTGGGCGTTCGGGCGGGAGCGCGGCACCGGGGAGCTGTTTTTT	CASSWAFGRERGTGELFF	TRBJ2-2	many	TRBD2	TRBV5-1
TGCGCCAGCACCAGACAGCAAAACTATGGCTACACCTTC	CASTRQQNYGYTF	TRBJ1-2	few	NA	TRBV10-2
TGTGCCAGTAGTATCCGACCCGTAACGAACACTGAAGCTTTCTTT	CASSIRPVTNTEAFF	TRBJ1-1	NA	NA	TRBV19
TGTGCCAGCAGCGTAGGAGGAGCGGGGAGCACAGATACGCAGTATTTT	CASSVGGAGSTDTQYF	TRBJ2-3	many	TRBD2	TRBV9
TGTGCCAGCAGTGTACCCGGCGGACAGGGCCCAGATACGCAGTATTTT	CASSVPGGQGPDTQYF	TRBJ2-3	many	TRBD1	TRBV12-3/TRBV12-4